These 19 T cell receptor beta chains came from one sample sequenced in a study of T cell responses to AZD1222 COVID-19 vaccine. Generated by immunoSEQ multiplex PCR, the TCRdb table keeps only in-frame clones and is missing some. The data contain more than 75,000 clones, 70% to 90% of them singletons. The sequencing used peripheral blood, collected on day 0 of AZD1222 vaccination. The receptors come from an adult in good health.

The chain uses TRBV6-5 and TRBJ2-2; TRBD2 matches 7 bases. The CDR3 extends over 13 amino acids. After removal of 6 bases from V and 4 bases from J, the junction contained 2 bases not matched to a gene. Germline V gene lookup returns CDR1 MNHEY and CDR2 SVGAGI. The CDR3 bases are TGTGCCAGCAGGGGCGGGGGCACCGGGGAGCTGTTTTTT. The encoded protein is CASRGGGTGELFF.

This chain connects TRBV6-5 to TRBJ1-1; TRBD1 aligns across 8 bases. This CDR3 is built from 14 residues. Germline trimming cut 4 bases from V and 4 bases from J; bases unmatched to any gene: 5. The germline CDR1 and CDR2 sequences are MNHEY and SVGAGI. The CDR3 nucleotides read TGTGCCAGCAGTTCGACAGGGGTAGTCACTGAAGCTTTCTTT. Translation: CASSSTGVVTEAFF.

The rearrangement links TRBV6-5 to TRBJ2-5, with D tentatively TRBD2 (6 bases). The CDR3 extends over 15 amino acids. Deletions cut 6 bases from V and 1 base from J, with 15 bases between. The germline V gene encodes CDR1 MNHEY and CDR2 SVGAGI. In DNA, the CDR3 is TGTGCCAGCAGCTCCCGGGTTAGCGGCCAAGAGACCCAGTACTTC. Translation gives CASSSRVSGQETQYF.

The chain joins TRBV27 to TRBJ2-7; no firm D call. The CDR3 covers 13 residues. Germline V gene sequence: CDR1 MNHEY, CDR2 SMNVEV (reference sequence). Trimming pared 3 bases from V and 6 bases from J, leaving 12 bases between. CDR3 protein: CASSFSLLTEQYF. CDR3 nucleotides: TGTGCCAGCAGTTTCAGCCTCCTTACCGAGCAGTACTTC.

The rearrangement uses TRBV19 and TRBJ1-1, with a tentative D call TRBD1 (5 bases). CDR3 length: 14 amino acids. V was cut by 5 bases and J by 8 bases, with 18 bases left in between. Germline V gene data show CDR1 as LNHDA and CDR2 as SQIVND (reference sequence). The CDR3 sequence: CASSDHRRGVEAFF. As DNA, the CDR3 is TGTGCCAGTAGTGATCACAGGCGAGGAGTAGAAGCTTTCTTT.

Here the CDR3 reads CSVATGGRNTEAFF. The DNA of the CDR3 is TGCAGCGTTGCGACAGGGGGCAGGAACACTGAAGCTTTCTTT. The chain recombines TRBV29-1 with TRBJ1-1, with 10 bases identical to TRBD1. The CDR3 totals 14 residues. CDR1 and CDR2 (germline): SQVTM, ANQGSEA. After removal of 4 bases from V and 1 base from J, the junction contained 3 bases not matched to a gene.

The rearrangement uses TRBV4-1 and TRBJ2-5; D gene uncertain. The CDR3 runs 13 residues. The germline V and J ends were trimmed by 0 bases and 5 bases, with 7 bases remaining between them. Germline V CDR1 and CDR2: MGHRA, YSYEKL. The DNA for the CDR3 is TGCGCCAGCAGCCAAGATCCTGGGGAGACCCAGTACTTC. It codes for CASSQDPGETQYF.

V and J are TRBV4-3 and TRBJ1-1; D uncertain. The V end lost 2 bases, the J end lost 4 bases, and 17 bases lay between the germline ends. CDR3 size: 16 residues. Germline CDR1 and CDR2: LGHNA and YSLEER. CDR3 in amino acids: CASSQTLGWRSTEAFF. The CDR3 DNA reads TGCGCCAGCAGCCAAACCCTGGGGTGGCGGAGCACTGAAGCTTTCTTT.

The J gene is TRBJ1-1, the V gene TRBV28; D remains ambiguous. Trimming left V 7 bases short and J 11 bases short, with 20 bases between. The CDR3 has 13 amino acids. CDR1 is MDHEN and CDR2 is SYDVKM in the germline V gene. For the CDR3, the DNA is TGTGCCAGCACCTTGATGGGGTCTCTGGGGGCTTTCTTT. Amino acids: CASTLMGSLGAFF.

This clone was picked up a small number of times. The V call is TRBV9, the J call TRBJ2-1; 7 positions agree with TRBD1. Germline V gives CDR1 SGDLS, CDR2 YYNGEE. With 2 bases clipped from V and 2 bases from J, the junction kept 7 bases outside the gene matches. The CDR3 length is 16 residues. CDR3 loop: CASSVKYRGTYNEQFF. CDR3 coding DNA: TGTGCCAGCAGCGTCAAATACAGGGGTACCTACAATGAGCAGTTCTTC.

This chain uses TRBV15 with TRBJ1-6, with 7 bases aligning to TRBD1. Germline V gene sequence: CDR1 LNHNV, CDR2 YYDKDF (reference sequence). With 8 bases clipped from V and 10 bases from J, the junction kept 8 bases outside the gene matches. CDR3 length equals 13 residues. CDR3 sequence: CATGQDIQSPLHF. For the CDR3, the DNA is TGTGCCACCGGACAGGATATTCAATCACCCCTCCACTTT. Using reference TRBV15 and TRBJ1-6 for the parts outside the CDR3, the full variable domain is DAMVIQNPRYQVTQFGKPVTLSCSQTLNHNVMYWYQQKSSQAPKLLFHYYDKDFNNEADTPDNFQSRRPNTSFCFLDIRSPGLGDTAMYLCATGQDIQSPLHFGNGTRLTVT.

This clone was counted once. The gene calls are TRBV7-6 and TRBJ2-7; 7 positions match TRBD1. Germline loops: CDR1 SGHVS, CDR2 FNYEAQ. This CDR3 is built from 14 residues. Trimming took 6 bases from V and 4 from J; bases not matched to a gene: 9. The CDR3 DNA reads TGTGCCAGCAGTTCCGGGACAGAGATTTACGAGCAGTACTTC. It yields the protein CASSSGTEIYEQYF. Full variable domain (rest looked up from reference TRBV7-6 and TRBJ2-7): GAGVSQSPRYKVTKRGQDVALRCDPISGHVSLYWYRQALGQGPEFLTYFNYEAQQDKSGLPNDRFSAERPEGSISTLTIQRTEQRDSAMYRCASSSGTEIYEQYFGPGTRLTVT.

The chain has TRBV7-9 and TRBJ2-7, with D perhaps TRBD1 or TRBD2 (5 bases each). Germline values: CDR1 SEHNR, CDR2 FQNEAQ (reference sequence). The CDR3 is made up of 16 amino acids. The V end was cut by 1 base, the J end by 5 bases, with 18 bases between. This CDR3 reads CASSLGLVRDGNEQYF. The DNA for the CDR3 is TGTGCCAGCAGCTTAGGACTGGTAAGGGACGGTAACGAGCAGTACTTC.

The table lists this clone with a count of one. This chain links TRBV30 with TRBJ1-2; no clear D gene. Between the trimmed V and J ends, which lost 0 bases and 0 bases, there was a span of 14 bases. This CDR3 spans 16 amino acids. The germline gives CDR1 GTSNPN, CDR2 SVGIG (reference sequence). The CDR3 loop reads CAWSVMSVNSNYGYTF. CDR3 DNA sequence: TGTGCCTGGAGTGTTATGTCAGTCAACTCTAACTATGGCTACACCTTC.

This clone came up a few times. Other DNA sequences within the sample encode an identical CDR3. The V and J genes are TRBV28 and TRBJ1-1; 8 positions match TRBD1. From germline, CDR1 is MDHEN and CDR2 SYDVKM. The CDR3 contains 14 residues. Trimming removed 6 bases from V and 2 bases from J; junction bases left unmatched: 5. The CDR3 spells CASRKTGANTEAFF. CDR3 nucleotides: TGTGCCAGCAGGAAGACAGGGGCAAACACTGAAGCTTTCTTT.

V usage is TRBV30 and J usage is TRBJ1-1; the D gene is possibly TRBD1 (5 bases). Germline V gene sequence: CDR1 GTSNPN, CDR2 SVGIG (reference sequence). The CDR3 consists of 14 residues. V was pared by 2 bases and J by 4 bases, with 14 bases between. The CDR3 DNA is TGTGCCTGGAGTATCCAGGGCGGGGCCACTGAAGCTTTCTTT. Encoded protein: CAWSIQGGATEAFF.

The CDR3 loop is CASSHHLAGGLSGELFF. In DNA form, the CDR3 reads TGTGCCAGCAGCCATCACCTAGCGGGGGGACTTAGCGGGGAGCTGTTTTTT. J is TRBJ2-2 and V is TRBV4-2; TRBD2 agrees at 11 bases. The CDR3 has 17 residues. With V trimmed by 3 bases and J by 7 bases, 10 bases remained unmatched. Per the germline V gene, CDR1 is LGHNA and CDR2 is YNFKEQ.

The genes are TRBV5-6 and TRBJ1-2, with 8 bases matching TRBD1. Trimming took 3 bases from V and 8 from J; bases not matched to a gene: 9. The CDR3 runs 14 residues. The germline V gene encodes CDR1 SGHDT and CDR2 YYEEEE. The CDR3 here is CASSSSRTGQGYTF. In DNA form, the CDR3 reads TGTGCCAGCAGCTCATCACGGACAGGGCAGGGCTACACCTTC.

The rearrangement links TRBV27 to TRBJ1-2; D is unclear. V lost 6 bases and J lost 7, with 18 bases in between. The CDR3 extends over 14 amino acids. Per the germline V gene, CDR1 is MNHEY and CDR2 is SMNVEV (reference sequence). CDR3 loop: CASRLGSGYGGYTF. CDR3 bases: TGTGCCAGCAGGCTAGGTTCAGGCTACGGTGGCTACACCTTC.